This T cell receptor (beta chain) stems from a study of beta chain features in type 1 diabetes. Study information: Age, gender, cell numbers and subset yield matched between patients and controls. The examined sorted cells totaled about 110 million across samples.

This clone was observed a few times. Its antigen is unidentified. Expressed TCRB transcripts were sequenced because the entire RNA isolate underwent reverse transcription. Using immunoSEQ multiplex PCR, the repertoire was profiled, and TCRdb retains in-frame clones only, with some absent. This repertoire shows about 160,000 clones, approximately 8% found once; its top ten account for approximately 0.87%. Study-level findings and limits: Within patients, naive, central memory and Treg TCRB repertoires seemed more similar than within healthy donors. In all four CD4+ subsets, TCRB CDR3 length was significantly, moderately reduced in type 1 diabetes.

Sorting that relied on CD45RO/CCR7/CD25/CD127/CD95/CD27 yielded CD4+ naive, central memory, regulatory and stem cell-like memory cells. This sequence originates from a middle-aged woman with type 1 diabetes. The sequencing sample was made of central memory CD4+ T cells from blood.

The CDR3 reads CASRLYSYSNQPQHF. CDR3 nucleotide sequence: TGTGCCAGCAGGCTCTACAGTTATAGCAATCAGCCCCAGCATTTT. The J gene is TRBJ1-5, the V gene TRBV6-5; D uncertain. The CDR3 has 15 amino acids. Germline V gene data show CDR1 as MNHEY and CDR2 as SVGAGI. V was trimmed by 6 bases and J by 0 bases, leaving 12 bases between them.